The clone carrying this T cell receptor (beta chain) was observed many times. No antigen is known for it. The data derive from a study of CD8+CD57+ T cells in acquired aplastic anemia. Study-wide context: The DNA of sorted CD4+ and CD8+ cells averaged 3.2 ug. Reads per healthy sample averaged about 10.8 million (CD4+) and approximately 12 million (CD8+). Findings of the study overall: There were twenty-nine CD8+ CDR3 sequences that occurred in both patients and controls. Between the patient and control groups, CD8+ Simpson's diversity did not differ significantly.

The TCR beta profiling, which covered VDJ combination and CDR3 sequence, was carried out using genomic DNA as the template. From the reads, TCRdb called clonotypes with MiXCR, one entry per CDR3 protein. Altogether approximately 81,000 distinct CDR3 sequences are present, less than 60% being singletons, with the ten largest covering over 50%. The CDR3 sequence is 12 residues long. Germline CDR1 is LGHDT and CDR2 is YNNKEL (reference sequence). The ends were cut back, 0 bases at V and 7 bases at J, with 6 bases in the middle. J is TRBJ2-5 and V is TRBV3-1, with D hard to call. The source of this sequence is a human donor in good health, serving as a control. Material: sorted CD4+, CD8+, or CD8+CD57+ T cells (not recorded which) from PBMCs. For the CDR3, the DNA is TGTGCCAGCAGCCAAGATTCGGCGACCCAGTACTTC. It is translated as CASSQDSATQYF.